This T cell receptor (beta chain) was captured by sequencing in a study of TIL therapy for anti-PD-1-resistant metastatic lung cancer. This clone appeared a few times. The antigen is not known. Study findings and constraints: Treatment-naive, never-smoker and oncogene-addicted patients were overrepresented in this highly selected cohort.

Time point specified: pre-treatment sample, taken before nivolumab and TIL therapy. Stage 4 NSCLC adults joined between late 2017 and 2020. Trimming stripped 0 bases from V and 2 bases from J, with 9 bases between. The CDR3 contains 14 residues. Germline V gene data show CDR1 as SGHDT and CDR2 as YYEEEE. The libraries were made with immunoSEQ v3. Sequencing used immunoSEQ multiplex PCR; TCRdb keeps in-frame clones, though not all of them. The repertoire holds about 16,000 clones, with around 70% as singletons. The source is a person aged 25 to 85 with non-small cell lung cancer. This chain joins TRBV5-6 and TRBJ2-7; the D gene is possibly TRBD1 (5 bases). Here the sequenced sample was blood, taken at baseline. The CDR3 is CASSLGGLAYEQYF. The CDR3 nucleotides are TGTGCCAGCAGCTTGGGGGGCCTAGCCTACGAGCAGTACTTC.